Shown below are 8 T cell receptor beta chains from a single sample sequenced in a study of Graves' ophthalmopathy and Graves' hyperthyroidism. Beta-chain TCR CDR3 regions were amplified from RNA transcripts. The workflow started with a first-round RT-PCR run with HTBI primers and then moved on to a second-round multiplex PCR. One entry per CDR3 protein results from TCRdb running MiXCR on the multiplex PCR reads. The repertoire includes about 400,000 distinct CDR3 sequences, over 20% of them detected once, and roughly 3% sits in the top ten. Input material: peripheral blood. The origin of the receptors is a woman aged 18-30 years with stable Graves' hyperthyroidism.

Regarding this clonotype: The junction differs from germline at one of its ends, possibly a read error. J is TRBJ2-4 and V is TRBV6-2 or TRBV6-3, with 10 nucleotides matching TRBD2. This CDR3 comprises 19 residues. Germline assignment: CDR1 MNHEY and CDR2 SVGEGT. The CDR3 reads CASSYSRLAGDRIKNIKYF. The CDR3 DNA reads as TGTGCCAGCAGTTACTCCCGGCTAGCGGGAGATCGGATCAAAAACATTAAGTACTTC.

This clonotype was picked up many times. This chain joins TRBV10-3 and TRBJ2-2; TRBD1 matches 7 bases. The J segment lost 3 bases and the V segment lost 5 bases, leaving 6 bases of the junction unmatched. CDR3 size: 15 residues. Germline V CDR1 and CDR2: ENHRY, SYGVKD. CDR3 amino acids: CAISMTGSDTGELFF. In DNA, the CDR3 is TGTGCCATCAGTATGACAGGGTCGGACACCGGGGAGCTGTTTTTT.

This clonotype has a count of ten or more. This chain uses TRBV6-2 or TRBV6-3 with TRBJ1-1; 8 nucleotides align to TRBD1. V lost 2 bases, J lost 1 base, and 3 bases stayed unmatched. This CDR3 has 15 residues. Germline-derived CDR1 and CDR2 are MNHEY and SVGEGT. The CDR3 bases are TGTGCCAGCAGTTACATCGGACAGGGGAACACTGAAGCTTTCTTT. Translating gives CASSYIGQGNTEAFF.

This clonotype has at least ten counts. The chain employs TRBV24-1 and TRBJ2-5; tentatively, D is TRBD2 (6 bases). This CDR3 has 15 residues. Trimming stripped 4 bases from V and 6 bases from J, with 17 bases between. Germline V gene sequence: CDR1 KGHDR, CDR2 SFDVKD. The CDR3 is CATSDQRRARKTQYF. CDR3 coding DNA: TGTGCCACCAGTGACCAAAGGAGGGCCCGAAAGACCCAGTACTTC.

This clonotype came up a few times. The J gene is TRBJ2-7, the V gene TRBV5-6; D perhaps matches TRBD1 (5 bases). The V end lost 4 bases, the J end lost 1 base, and 9 bases lay between the germline ends. Germline V lookup: CDR1 SGHDT, CDR2 YYEEEE. This CDR3 comprises 13 residues. The CDR3 is CASSVTVSYEQYF. CDR3 sequence (DNA): TGTGCCAGCAGCGTGACAGTGTCCTACGAGCAGTACTTC. The entire variable domain, with the rest obtained from reference TRBV5-6 and TRBJ2-7, is as follows: DAGVTQSPTHLIKTRGQQVTLRCSPKSGHDTVSWYQQALGQGPQFIFQYYEEEERQRGNFPDRFSGHQFPNYSSELNVNALLLGDSALYLCASSVTVSYEQYFGPGTRLTVT.

Many counts were recorded for this clonotype. The chain links TRBV7-2 to TRBJ1-2; D call uncertain. This CDR3 has 15 amino acids. The V end was cut by 0 bases, the J end by 0 bases, with 8 bases between. CDR1 and CDR2 (germline): SGHTA, FQGNSA. The CDR3 DNA sequence: TGTGCCAGCAGCTTAGCCCCGGTAGCTAACTATGGCTACACCTTC. Translated, it gives CASSLAPVANYGYTF.

Many counts were recorded for this clonotype. This chain uses TRBV28 with TRBJ2-7; 7 bases line up with TRBD2. From germline, CDR1 is MDHEN and CDR2 SYDVKM. This CDR3 has 12 residues. V lost 5 bases to trimming and J lost 3 bases; unmatched junction nucleotides: 1. This CDR3 is CASSGGGYEQYF. The CDR3 DNA sequence: TGTGCCAGCAGTGGGGGGGGCTACGAGCAGTACTTC.

This clonotype appeared many times. This chain joins TRBV29-1 and TRBJ2-2; D unclear. Germline CDR1 reads SQVTM; CDR2 reads ANQGSEA. V was trimmed by 5 bases and J by 1 base, leaving 11 bases between them. The CDR3 is made up of 14 amino acids. The DNA for the CDR3 is TGCAGCGTTCGATCCCCAGGGAACACCGGGGAGCTGTTTTTT. Its translation is CSVRSPGNTGELFF.